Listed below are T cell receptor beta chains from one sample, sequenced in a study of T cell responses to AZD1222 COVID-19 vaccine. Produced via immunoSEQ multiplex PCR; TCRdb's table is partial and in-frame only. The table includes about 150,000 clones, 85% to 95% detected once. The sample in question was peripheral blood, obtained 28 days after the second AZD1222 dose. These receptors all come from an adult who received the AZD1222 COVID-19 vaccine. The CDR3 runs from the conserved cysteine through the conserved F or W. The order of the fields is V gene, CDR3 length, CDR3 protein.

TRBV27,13,CASRPTANTEAFF
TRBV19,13,CASSMGGNNEQFF
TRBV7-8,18,CASSLGRGLAGGQETQYF
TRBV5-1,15,CASSLVGTTYNEQFF
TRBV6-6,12,CASINPGGAAFF
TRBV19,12,CASTTFPDGYTF
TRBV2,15,CASEGQGAFPTEAFF
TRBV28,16,CASSTRRVLAKNIQYF
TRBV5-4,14,CASSLQGSGNTIYF
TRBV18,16,CASSPKGQGSNQPQHF
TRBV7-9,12,CASSFEVGEQYF
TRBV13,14,CASSSYLKPYEQYF
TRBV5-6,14,CASSLGTVRSPLHF
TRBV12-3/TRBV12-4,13,CASSLVLPLGYTF
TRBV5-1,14,CASSSGQGTTEAFF
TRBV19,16,CASSIVSRVTTTEAFF
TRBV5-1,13,CASSLGSPDTQYF
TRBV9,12,CASSVVSGGYTF
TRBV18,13,CASSPAGDYEQYF
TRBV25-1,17,CASSEFLRGQGRRVQFF
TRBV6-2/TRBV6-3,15,CASSYLAESNQPQHF
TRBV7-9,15,CASSLGSSTEETQYF
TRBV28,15,CASSSSGTANEKLFF
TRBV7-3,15,CASSSMGQGHSPLHF
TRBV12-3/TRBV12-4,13,CASSLGPGSEQFF
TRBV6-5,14,CASSPAVNSYEQYF
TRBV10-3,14,CAHGGQANTDTQYF
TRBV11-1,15,CASSLGIGANTEAFF
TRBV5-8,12,CASSLRGVGIYF
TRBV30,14,CAWSPGGIQETQYF
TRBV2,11,CASRTSTEAFF
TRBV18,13,CASSRGRNSPLHF
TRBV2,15,CASRGQPSGANVLTF
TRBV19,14,CASSVLIETGELFF
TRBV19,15,CASSIGGSRNSPLHF
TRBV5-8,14,CASSLEGPAYGYTF
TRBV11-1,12,CASSLIFTEAFF
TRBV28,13,CASRSAGFGELFF
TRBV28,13,CASSPWTDQPQHF
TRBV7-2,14,CASSHEGASDTQYF
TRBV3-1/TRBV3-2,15,CASSPQGEGATEAFF
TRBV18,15,CASSVLRGNNYGYTF
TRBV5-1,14,CASSLLTNTGELFF
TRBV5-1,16,CASSLAGTGSGNTIYF
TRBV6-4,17,CASSHPRGQAYPNEQFF
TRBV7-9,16,CASSLAEQPTNYGYTF
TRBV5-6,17,CASSRRTDRGDTYGYTF
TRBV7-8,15,CASSPVERPYNEQFF
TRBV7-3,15,CASSLTVRWTDTQYF
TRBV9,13,CASSPRPNTEAFF
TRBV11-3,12,CASSSPIQPQHF
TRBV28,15,CASMGATVRLYGYTF
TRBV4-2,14,CASSQTSSTDTQYF
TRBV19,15,CASSVAWASTYEQYF
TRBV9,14,CASSARGLQDEQYF
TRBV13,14,CASSFNGGTDTQYF
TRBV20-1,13,CSAIETDTDTQYF